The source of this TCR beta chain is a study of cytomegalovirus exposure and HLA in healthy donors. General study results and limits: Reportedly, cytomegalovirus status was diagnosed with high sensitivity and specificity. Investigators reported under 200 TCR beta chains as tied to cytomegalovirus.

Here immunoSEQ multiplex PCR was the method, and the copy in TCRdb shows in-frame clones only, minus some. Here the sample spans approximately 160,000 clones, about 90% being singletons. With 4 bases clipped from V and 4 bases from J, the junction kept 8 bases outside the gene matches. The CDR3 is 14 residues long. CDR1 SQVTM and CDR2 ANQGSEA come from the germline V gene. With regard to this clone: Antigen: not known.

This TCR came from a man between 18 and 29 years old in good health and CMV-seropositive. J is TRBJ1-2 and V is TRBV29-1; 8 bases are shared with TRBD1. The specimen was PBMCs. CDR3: CSVGGQDEAYGYTF. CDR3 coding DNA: TGCAGCGTTGGGGGACAGGACGAGGCCTATGGCTACACCTTC.